This T cell receptor beta chain was obtained from a study of OX40 agonist ivuxolimab in advanced cancers. Study-level background: Recorded diagnoses for dose-escalation patients were hepatocellular carcinoma, melanoma, renal cell or head and neck cancer.

The CDR3 contains 13 residues. Germline CDR1 and CDR2: SGHDN and FVKESK. The ends lost 5 bases at V and 2 bases at J; junction bases unmatched: 3. Comments on this clone: What it binds is not known.

Study-wide points: Clonal expansion by week 6 occurred in CD4+ and CD8+ blood T cells (at 0.1 to 3.0 mg/kg).

On cycle 4 day 1 and cycle 7 day 1, as well as at baseline, blood was sampled. Measured with immunoSEQ multiplex PCR; TCRdb has only the in-frame clones, and not every one. The sample holds about 80,000 clones, 92% seen once. The clonotype comes from an adult with an advanced solid tumor such as melanoma, head and neck, liver or kidney cancer. The sample here was CD4+ or CD8+ T cells sorted from blood, taken in a trial of the OX40 agonist ivuxolimab. The J gene is TRBJ2-7, the V gene TRBV14; 7 bases fit TRBD1. The chain's CDR3 is CASSDRVTYEQYF. As DNA, the CDR3 is TGTGCCAGCAGCGACAGGGTTACCTACGAGCAGTACTTC.